Sequencing of this TCR beta chain was carried out in a study of T-cell memory formation after mild COVID-19. Overall study findings and caveats: CD8+ contracting clones occupied EMRA, while CD4+ ones occupied mainly CM and EM. Clones contracting day 15 to 85 were balanced CD4/CD8; later expanders leaned CD4+.

This clonotype was detected only a few times. Its specificity is not known. Researchers used 5'RACE with constant-segment primers to make TCR alpha and TCR beta cDNA libraries that carry sample barcodes and UMIs. MiXCR, applied by TCRdb to the 5' RACE reads, yields one record per CDR3 protein. The sample records 150,000 to 200,000 distinct CDR3 sequences, 20% to 25% being singletons. This CDR3 contains 15 residues. Germline CDR1 reads LNHDA; CDR2 reads SQIVND (reference sequence). The V end lost 0 bases, the J end lost 5 bases, and 13 bases lay between the germline ends. The TCR originated in an adult woman who had mild COVID-19 (a few samples of this study predate the infection). Cell type and time point are not known. Sequenced material: PBMCs or a T cell subset sorted from them (not recorded which). V gene TRBV19 combines with J gene TRBJ1-1; D is perhaps TRBD1 (6 bases). CDR3 nucleotides: TGTGCCAGTAGTATAGATCCAGGGGATTATACTGAAGCTTTCTTT. Encoded protein: CASSIDPGDYTEAFF.